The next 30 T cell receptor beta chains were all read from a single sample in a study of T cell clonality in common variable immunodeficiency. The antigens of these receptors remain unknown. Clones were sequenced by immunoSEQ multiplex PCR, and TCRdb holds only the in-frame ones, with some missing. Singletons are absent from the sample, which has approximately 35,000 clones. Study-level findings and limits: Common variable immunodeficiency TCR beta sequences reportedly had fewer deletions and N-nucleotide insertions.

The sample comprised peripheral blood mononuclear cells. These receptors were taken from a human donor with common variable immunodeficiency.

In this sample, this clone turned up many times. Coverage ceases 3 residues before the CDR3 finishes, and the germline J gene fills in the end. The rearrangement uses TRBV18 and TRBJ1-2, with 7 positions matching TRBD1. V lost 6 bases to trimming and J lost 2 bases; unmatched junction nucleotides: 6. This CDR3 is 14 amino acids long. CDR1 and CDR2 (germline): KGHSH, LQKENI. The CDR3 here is CASSSDRANYGYTF. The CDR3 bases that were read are TGTGCCAGCTCCTCCGACAGGGCCAACTATGGC.

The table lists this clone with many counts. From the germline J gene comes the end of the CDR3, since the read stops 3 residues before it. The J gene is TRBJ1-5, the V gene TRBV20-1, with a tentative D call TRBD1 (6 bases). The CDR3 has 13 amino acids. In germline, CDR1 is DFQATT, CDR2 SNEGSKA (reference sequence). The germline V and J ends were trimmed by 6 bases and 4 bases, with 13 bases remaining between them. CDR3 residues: CSANSQGNQPQHF. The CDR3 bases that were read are TGCAGTGCAAACTCCCAGGGGAATCAGCCC.

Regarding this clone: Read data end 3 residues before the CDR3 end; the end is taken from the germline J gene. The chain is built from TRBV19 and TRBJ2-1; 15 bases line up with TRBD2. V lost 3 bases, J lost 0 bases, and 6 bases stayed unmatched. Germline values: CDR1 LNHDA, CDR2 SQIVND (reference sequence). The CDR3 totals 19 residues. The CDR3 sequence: CASSMPGLAGGTSYNEQFF. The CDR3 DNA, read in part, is TGTGCCAGTAGTATGCCGGGACTAGCGGGGGGCACCTCCTACAATGAG.

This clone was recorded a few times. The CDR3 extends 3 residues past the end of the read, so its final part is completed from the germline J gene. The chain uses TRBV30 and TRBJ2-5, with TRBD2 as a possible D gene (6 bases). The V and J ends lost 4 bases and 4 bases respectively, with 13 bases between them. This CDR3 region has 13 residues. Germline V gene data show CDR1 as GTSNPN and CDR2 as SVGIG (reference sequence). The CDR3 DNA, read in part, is TGTGCCTGGACCGGACTACGGGGAGAGACC. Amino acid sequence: CAWTGLRGET. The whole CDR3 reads CAWTGLRGETQYF.

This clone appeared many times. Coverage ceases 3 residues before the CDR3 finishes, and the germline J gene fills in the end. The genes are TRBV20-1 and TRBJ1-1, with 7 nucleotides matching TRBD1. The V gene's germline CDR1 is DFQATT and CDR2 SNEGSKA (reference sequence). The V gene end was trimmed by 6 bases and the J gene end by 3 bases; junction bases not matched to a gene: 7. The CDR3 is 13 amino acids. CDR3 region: CSARDREDTEAFF. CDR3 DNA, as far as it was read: TGCAGTGCCCGAGACAGGGAGGACACTGAA.

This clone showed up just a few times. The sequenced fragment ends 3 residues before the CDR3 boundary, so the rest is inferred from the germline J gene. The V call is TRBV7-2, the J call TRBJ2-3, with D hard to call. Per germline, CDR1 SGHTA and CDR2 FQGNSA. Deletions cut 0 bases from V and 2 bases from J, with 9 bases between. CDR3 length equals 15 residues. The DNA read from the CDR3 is TGTGCCAGCAGCTTAGCTTTGTATAACACAGATACG. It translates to CASSLALYNTDT. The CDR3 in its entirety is CASSLALYNTDTQYF.

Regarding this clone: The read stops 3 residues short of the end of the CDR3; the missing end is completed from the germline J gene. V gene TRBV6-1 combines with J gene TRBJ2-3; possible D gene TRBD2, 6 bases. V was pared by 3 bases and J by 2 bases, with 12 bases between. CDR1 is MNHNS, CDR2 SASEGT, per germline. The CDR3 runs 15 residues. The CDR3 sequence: CASSEPSAFTDTQYF. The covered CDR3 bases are TGTGCCAGCAGTGAGCCTAGCGCCTTCACAGATACG.

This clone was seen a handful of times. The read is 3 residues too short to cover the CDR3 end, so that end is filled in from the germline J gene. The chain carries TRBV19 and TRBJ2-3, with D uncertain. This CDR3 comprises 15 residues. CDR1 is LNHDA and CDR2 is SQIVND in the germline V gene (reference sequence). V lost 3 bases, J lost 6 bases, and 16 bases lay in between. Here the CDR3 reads CASSISAFLRDTQYF. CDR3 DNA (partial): TGTGCCAGTAGTATCTCGGCTTTCCTCAGGGATACG.

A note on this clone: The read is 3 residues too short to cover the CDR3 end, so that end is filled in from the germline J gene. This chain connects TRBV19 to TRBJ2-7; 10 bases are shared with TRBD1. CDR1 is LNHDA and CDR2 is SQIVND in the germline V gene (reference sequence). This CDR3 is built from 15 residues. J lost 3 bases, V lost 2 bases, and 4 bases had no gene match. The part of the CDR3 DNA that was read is TGTGCCAGTAGTATAAACCGGGACAGGGGCTACGAG. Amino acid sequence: CASSINRDRGYE. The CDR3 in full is CASSINRDRGYEQYF.

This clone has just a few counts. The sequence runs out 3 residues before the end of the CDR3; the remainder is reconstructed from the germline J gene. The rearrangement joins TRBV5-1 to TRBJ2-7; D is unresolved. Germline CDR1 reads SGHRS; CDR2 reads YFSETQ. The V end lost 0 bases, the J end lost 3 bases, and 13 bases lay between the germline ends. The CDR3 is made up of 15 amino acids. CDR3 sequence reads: CASSLEARALYEQYF. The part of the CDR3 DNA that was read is TGCGCCAGCAGCTTGGAGGCTAGAGCCCTCTACGAG.

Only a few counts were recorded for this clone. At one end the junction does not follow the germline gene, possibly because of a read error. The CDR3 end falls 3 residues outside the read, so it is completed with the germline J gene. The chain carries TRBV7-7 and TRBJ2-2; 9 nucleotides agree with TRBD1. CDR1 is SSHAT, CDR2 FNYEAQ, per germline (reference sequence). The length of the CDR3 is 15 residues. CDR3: CASSLQGAGTGELFF. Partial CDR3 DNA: TGTGCTAGCAGCTTACAGGGGGCGGGCACCGGGGAG.

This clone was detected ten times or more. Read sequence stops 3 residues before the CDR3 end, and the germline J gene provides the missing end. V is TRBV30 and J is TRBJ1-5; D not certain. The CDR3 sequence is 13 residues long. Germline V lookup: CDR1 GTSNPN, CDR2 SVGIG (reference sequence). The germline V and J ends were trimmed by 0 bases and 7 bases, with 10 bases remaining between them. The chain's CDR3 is CAWSVQPKQPQHF. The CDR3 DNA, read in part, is TGTGCCTGGAGTGTACAACCCAAACAGCCC.

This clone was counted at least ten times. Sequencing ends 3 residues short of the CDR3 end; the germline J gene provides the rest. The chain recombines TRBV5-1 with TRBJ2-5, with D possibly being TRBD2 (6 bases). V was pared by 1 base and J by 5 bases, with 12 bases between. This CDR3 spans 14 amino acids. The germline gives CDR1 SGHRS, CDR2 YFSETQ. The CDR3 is CASSLSGVWETQYF. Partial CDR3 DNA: TGCGCCAGCAGCTTGTCGGGGGTTTGGGAGACC. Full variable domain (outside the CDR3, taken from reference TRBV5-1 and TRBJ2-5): KAGVTQTPRYLIKTRGQQVTLSCSPISGHRSVSWYQQTPGQGLQFLFEYFSETQRNKGNFPGRFSGRQFSNSRSEMNVSTLELGDSALYLCASSLSGVWETQYFGPGTRLLVL.

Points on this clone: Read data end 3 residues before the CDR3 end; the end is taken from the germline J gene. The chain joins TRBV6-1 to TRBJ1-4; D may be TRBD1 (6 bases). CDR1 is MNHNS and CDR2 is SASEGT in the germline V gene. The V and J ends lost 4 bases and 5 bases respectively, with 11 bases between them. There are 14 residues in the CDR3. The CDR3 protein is CASSGTAYNEKLFF. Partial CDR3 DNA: TGTGCCAGCAGTGGGACAGCCTACAATGAAAAA.

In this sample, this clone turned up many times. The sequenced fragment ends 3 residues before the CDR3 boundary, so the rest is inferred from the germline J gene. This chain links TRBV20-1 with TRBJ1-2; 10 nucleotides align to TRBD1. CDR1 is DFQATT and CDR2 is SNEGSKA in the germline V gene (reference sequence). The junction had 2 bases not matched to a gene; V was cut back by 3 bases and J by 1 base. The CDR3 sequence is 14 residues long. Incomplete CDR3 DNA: TGCAGTGCTAGTGGGACAGGGGTTAACTATGGC. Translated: CSASGTGVNYG. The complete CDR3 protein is CSASGTGVNYGYTF.

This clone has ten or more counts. The CDR3: CASSLRGLGVLTF. The CDR3 bases that were read are TGTGCCAGCAGCTTGCGGGGACTCGGCGTC. V gene TRBV7-9 combines with J gene TRBJ2-6, with D possibly being TRBD2 (6 bases). Sequencing ends 3 residues short of the CDR3 end; the germline J gene provides the rest. The ends were cut back, 3 bases at V and 12 bases at J, with 12 bases in the middle. Germline loops: CDR1 SEHNR, CDR2 FQNEAQ (reference sequence). The CDR3 length is 13 residues.

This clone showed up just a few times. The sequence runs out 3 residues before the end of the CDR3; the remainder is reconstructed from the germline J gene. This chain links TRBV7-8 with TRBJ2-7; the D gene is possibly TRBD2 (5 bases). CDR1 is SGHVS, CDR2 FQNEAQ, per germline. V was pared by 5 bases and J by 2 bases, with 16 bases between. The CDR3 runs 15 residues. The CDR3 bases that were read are TGTGCCAGCAGCGGAGGACGGCCGACTACCTACGAG. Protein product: CASSGGRPTTYE. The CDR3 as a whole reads CASSGGRPTTYEQYF. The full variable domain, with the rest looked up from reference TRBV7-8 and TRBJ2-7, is GAGVSQSPRYKVAKRGQDVALRCDPISGHVSLFWYQQALGQGPEFLTYFQNEAQLDKSGLPSDRFFAERPEGSVSTLKIQRTQQEDSAVYLCASSGGRPTTYEQYFGPGTRLTVT.

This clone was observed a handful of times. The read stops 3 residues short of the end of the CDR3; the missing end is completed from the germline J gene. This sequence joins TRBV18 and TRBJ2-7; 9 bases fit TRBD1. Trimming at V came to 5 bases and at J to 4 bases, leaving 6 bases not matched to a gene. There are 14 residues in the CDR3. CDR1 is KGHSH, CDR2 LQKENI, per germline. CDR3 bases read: TGTGCCAGCTCATCACAGGGGGCTTCTTACGAG. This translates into CASSSQGASYE. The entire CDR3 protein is CASSSQGASYEQYF. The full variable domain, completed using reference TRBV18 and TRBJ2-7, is NAGVMQNPRHLVRRRGQEARLRCSPMKGHSHVYWYRQLPEEGLKFMVYLQKENIIDESGMPKERFSAEFPKEGPSILRIQQVVRGDSAAYFCASSSQGASYEQYFGPGTRLTVT.

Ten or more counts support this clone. Partial CDR3 DNA: TGTGCCAGCTCACCAGGCAACGGGGAGACC. It yields the protein CASSPGNGET. The full-length CDR3 reads as CASSPGNGETQYF. The genes are TRBV18 and TRBJ2-5; no reliable D call. The DNA ends 3 residues before the CDR3 does, and the rest of the CDR3 is filled in from the germline J gene. Trimming stripped 2 bases from V and 5 bases from J, with 9 bases between. Germline CDR1 and CDR2: KGHSH and LQKENI. There are 13 residues in the CDR3.

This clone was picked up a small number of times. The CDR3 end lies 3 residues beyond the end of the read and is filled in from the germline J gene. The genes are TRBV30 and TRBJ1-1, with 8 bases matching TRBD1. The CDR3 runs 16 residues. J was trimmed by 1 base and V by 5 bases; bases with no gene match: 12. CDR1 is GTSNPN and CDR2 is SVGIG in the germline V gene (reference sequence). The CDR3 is CAWDRGRQVGNTEAFF. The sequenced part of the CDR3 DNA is TGTGCCTGGGACAGGGGCCGCCAGGTCGGGAACACTGAA.

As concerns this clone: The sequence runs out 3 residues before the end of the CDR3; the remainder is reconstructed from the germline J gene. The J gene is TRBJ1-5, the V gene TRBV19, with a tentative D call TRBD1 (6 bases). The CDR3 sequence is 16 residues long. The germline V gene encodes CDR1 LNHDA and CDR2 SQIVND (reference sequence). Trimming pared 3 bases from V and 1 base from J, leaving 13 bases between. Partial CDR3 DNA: TGTGCCAGTAGTATGAGGGGGAGAACCAGCAATCAGCCC. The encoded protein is CASSMRGRTSNQP. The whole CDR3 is CASSMRGRTSNQPQHF.

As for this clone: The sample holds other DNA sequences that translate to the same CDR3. Incomplete CDR3 DNA: TGTGCCAGTAGTCGGTTAGCGGGGGGCACTAGCACAGATACG. Translation: CASSRLAGGTSTDT. The full-length CDR3 reads as CASSRLAGGTSTDTQYF. The chain links TRBV19 to TRBJ2-3, with TRBD2 identical over 10 bases. The sequenced fragment ends 3 residues before the CDR3 boundary, so the rest is inferred from the germline J gene. Germline loops: CDR1 LNHDA, CDR2 SQIVND (reference sequence). V was pared by 5 bases and J by 0 bases, with 8 bases of the junction left unmatched. The CDR3 spans 17 residues.

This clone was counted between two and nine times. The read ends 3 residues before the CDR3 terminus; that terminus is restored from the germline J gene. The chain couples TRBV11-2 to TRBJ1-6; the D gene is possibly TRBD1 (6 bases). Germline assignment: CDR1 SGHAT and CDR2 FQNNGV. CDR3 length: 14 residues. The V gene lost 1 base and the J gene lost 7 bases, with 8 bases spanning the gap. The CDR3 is CASSLGTGNSPLHF. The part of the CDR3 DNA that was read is TGTGCCAGCAGCTTAGGCACAGGGAATTCACCC. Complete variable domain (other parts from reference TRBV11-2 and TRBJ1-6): EAGVAQSPRYKIIEKRQSVAFWCNPISGHATLYWYQQILGQGPKLLIQFQNNGVVDDSQLPKDRFSAERLKGVDSTLKIQPAKLEDSAVYLCASSLGTGNSPLHFGNGTRLTVT.

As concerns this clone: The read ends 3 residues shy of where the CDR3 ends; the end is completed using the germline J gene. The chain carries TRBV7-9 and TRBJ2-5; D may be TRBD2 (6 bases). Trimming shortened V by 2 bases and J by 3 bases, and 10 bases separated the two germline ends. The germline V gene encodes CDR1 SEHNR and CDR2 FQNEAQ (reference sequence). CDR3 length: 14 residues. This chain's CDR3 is CASSLPPSEETQYF. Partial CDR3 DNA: TGTGCCAGCAGCTTACCACCTAGCGAAGAGACC.

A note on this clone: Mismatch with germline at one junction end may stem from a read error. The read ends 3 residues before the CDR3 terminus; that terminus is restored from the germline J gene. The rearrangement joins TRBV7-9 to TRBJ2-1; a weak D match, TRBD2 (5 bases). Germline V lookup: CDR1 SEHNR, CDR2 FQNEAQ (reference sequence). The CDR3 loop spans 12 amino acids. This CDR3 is CSSSGLENEQFF. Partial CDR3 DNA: TGTTCCAGCAGCGGACTCGAAAATGAG.

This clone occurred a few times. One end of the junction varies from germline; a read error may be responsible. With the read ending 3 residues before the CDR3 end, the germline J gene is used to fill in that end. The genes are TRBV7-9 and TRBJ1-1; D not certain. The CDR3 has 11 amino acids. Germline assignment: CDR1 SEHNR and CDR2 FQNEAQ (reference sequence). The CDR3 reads CSSSLEGEAFF. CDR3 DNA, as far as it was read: TGTTCCAGCAGCCTCGAGGGTGAA.

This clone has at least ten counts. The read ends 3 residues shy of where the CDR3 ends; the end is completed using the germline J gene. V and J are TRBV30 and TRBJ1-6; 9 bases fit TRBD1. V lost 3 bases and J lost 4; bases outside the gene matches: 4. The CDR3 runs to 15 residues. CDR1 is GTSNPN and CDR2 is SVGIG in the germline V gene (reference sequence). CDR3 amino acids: CAWSAGTGYNSPLHF. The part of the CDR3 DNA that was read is TGTGCCTGGAGCGCCGGGACAGGGTATAATTCACCC.

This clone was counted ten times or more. CDR3 protein: CAWSRLKGGEQFF. The sequenced CDR3 bases are TGTGCCTGGAGCCGTTTGAAAGGGGGTGAG. J is TRBJ2-1 and V is TRBV30, with a tentative D call TRBD1 (6 bases). The sequenced fragment ends 3 residues before the CDR3 boundary, so the rest is inferred from the germline J gene. The V gene's germline CDR1 is GTSNPN and CDR2 SVGIG (reference sequence). This CDR3 is built from 13 residues. The V and J ends lost 3 bases and 9 bases respectively, with 15 bases between them.

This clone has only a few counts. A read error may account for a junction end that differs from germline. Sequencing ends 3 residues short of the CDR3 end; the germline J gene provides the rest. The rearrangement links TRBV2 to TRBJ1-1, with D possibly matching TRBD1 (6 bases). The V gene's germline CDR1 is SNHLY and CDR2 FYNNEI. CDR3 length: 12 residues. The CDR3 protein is CSSTQGYTEAFF. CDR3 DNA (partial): TGTTCCAGCACCCAGGGGTACACTGAA.

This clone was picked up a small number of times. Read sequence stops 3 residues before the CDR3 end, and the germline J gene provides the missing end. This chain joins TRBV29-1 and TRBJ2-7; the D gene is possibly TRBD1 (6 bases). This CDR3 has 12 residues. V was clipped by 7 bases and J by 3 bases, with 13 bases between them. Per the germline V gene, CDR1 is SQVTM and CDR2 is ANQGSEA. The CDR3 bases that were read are TGCAGCGGTCAGGGACAAAACTACGAG. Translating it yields CSGQGQNYE. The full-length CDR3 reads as CSGQGQNYEQYF.